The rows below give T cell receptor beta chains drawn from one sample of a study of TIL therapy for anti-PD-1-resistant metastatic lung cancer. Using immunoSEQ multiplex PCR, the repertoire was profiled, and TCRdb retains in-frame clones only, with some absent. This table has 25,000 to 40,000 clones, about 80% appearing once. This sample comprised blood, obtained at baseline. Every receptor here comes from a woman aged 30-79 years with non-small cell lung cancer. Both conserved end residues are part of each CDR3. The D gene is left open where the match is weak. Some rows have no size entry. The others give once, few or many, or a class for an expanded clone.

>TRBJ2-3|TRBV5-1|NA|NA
CASTGLTDTQYF
TGCGCCAGCACAGGGTTGACAGATACGCAGTATTTT
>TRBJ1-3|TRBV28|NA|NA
CASRLTPNSGNTIYF
TGTGCCAGCAGACTGACTCCGAACTCTGGAAACACCATATATTTT
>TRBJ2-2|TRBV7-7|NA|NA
CASSLRDRTGELFF
TGTGCCAGCAGTCTCCGGGACCGAACCGGGGAGCTGTTTTTT
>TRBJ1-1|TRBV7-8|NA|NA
CASSSSRQENTEAFF
TGTGCCAGCAGCTCGTCGAGACAGGAGAACACTGAAGCTTTCTTT
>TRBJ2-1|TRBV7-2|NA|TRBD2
CASSLDTSGMREQFF
TGTGCCAGCAGCTTAGATACTAGCGGGATGAGGGAGCAGTTCTTC
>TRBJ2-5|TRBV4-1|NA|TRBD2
CASSYIQGGWSGSQSGKTQYF
TGCGCCAGCAGCTATATCCAGGGTGGTTGGAGCGGGAGTCAATCGGGAAAGACCCAGTACTTC
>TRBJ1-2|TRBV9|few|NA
CASSTPDYYGYTF
TGTGCCAGCAGTACTCCAGATTACTATGGCTACACCTTC
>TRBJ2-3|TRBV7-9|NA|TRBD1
CASSQGDVDTQYF
TGTGCCAGCAGCCAGGGGGACGTGGATACGCAGTATTTT
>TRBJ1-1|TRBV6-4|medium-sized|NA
CASSDSNRNTEAFF
TGTGCCAGCAGTGACTCTAACAGGAACACTGAAGCTTTCTTT
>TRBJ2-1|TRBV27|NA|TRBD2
CASSSVAGVVGNEQFF
TGTGCCAGCAGTTCCGTAGCGGGAGTAGTTGGCAATGAGCAGTTCTTC
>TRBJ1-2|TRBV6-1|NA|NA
CASSEDSRSGYTF
TGTGCCAGCAGTGAAGACAGCCGGAGTGGCTACACCTTC
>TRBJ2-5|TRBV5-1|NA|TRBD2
CASSSSSGGYQETQYF
TGCGCCAGCAGCTCCTCTAGCGGGGGGTACCAAGAGACCCAGTACTTC
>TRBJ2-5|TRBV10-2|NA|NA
CASSLRREEETQYF
TGCGCCAGCAGCCTTAGGAGGGAGGAGGAGACCCAGTACTTC
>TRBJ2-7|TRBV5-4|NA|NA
CASSLGQRGSYEQYF
TGTGCCAGCAGCTTGGGACAGAGAGGTTCCTACGAGCAGTACTTC
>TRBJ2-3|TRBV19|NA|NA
CASSIDGRDTQYF
TGTGCCAGTAGTATAGACGGGAGAGATACGCAGTATTTT
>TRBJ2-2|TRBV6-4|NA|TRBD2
CASMRTSGLRGDGELFF
TGTGCCAGCATGAGAACTAGCGGCCTCCGAGGAGACGGGGAGCTGTTTTTT
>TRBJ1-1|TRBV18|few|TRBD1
CASSPRDRGPMNTEAFF
TGTGCCAGCTCACCACGAGACAGGGGTCCTATGAACACTGAAGCTTTCTTT
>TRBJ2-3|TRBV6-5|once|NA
CASTEGGSSTDTQYF
TGTGCCAGCACCGAAGGGGGTTCTAGCACAGATACGCAGTATTTT
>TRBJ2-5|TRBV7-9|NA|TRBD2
CASSFNLAGETQYF
TGTGCCAGCAGCTTTAATCTAGCGGGAGAGACCCAGTACTTC
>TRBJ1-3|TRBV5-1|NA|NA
CASSLEAGASGNTIYF
TGCGCCAGCAGCTTGGAGGCAGGCGCTTCTGGAAACACCATATATTTT
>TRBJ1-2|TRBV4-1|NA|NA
CASSSSESRPTHNYGYTF
TGCGCCAGCAGCTCTTCCGAGAGCCGTCCGACGCATAACTATGGCTACACCTTC
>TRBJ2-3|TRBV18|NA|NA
CASSPNPTGTDTQYF
TGTGCCAGCTCACCAAACCCGACCGGCACAGATACGCAGTATTTT
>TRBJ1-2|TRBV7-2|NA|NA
CASSLALSHGYGYTF
TGTGCCAGCAGCTTAGCGCTATCCCACGGCTATGGCTACACCTTC
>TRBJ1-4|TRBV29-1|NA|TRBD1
CSVGTGNEKLFF
TGCAGCGTTGGGACAGGGAATGAAAAACTGTTTTTT